This T cell receptor (beta chain) was captured by sequencing in a study of control samples from healthy donors and cancer patients. Concerning this clone: The junction departs from the called germline gene at one end, perhaps through a read error.

The CDR3 is 12 amino acids. Per the germline V gene, CDR1 is SGHTA and CDR2 is FQGNSA. Method: immunoSEQ multiplex PCR; TCRdb's copy keeps in-frame clones and lacks some. The sample yields roughly 130,000 clones, approximately 90% seen once. The chain recombines TRBV7-2 with TRBJ1-2, with D unclear. The sequencing sample was made of blood. This receptor was obtained from a woman in her thirties in good health. CDR3 protein: CASSPLKDRKDF. Here the CDR3 DNA reads TGTGCCAGCAGCCCGCTGAAGGACCGGAAAGACTTC.